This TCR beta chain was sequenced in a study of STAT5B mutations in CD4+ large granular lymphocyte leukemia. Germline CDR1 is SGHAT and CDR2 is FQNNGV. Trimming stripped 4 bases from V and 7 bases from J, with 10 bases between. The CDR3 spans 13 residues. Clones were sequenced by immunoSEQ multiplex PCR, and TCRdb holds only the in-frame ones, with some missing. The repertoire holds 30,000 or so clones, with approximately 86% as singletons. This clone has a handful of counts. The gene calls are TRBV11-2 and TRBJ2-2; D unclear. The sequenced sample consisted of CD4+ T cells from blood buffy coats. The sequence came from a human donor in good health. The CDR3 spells CASSWELNGELFF. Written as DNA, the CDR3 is TGTGCCAGCAGCTGGGAACTGAACGGGGAGCTGTTTTTT.